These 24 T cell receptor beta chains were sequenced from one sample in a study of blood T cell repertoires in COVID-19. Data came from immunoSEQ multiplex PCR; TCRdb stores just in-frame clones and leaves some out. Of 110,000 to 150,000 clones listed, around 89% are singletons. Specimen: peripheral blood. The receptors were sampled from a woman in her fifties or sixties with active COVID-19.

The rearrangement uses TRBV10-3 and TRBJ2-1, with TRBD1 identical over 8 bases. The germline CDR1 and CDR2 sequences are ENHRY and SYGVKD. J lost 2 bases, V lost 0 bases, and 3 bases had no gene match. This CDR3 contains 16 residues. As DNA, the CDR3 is TGTGCCATCAGTGAGTCAGGGACAGGTACCTACAATGAGCAGTTCTTC. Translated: CAISESGTGTYNEQFF.

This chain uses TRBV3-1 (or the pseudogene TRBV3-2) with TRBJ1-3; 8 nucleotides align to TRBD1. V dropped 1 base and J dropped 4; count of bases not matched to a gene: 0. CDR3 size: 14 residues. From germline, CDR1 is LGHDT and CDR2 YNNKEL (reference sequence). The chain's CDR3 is CASSQGTGGNTIYF. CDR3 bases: TGTGCCAGCAGCCAAGGGACAGGGGGAAACACCATATATTTT.

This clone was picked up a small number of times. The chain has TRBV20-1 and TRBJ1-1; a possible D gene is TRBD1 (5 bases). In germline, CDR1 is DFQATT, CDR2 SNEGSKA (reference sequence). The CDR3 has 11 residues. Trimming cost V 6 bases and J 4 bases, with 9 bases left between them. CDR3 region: CSARGGTEAFF. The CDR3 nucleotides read TGCAGTGCACGGGGGGGCACTGAAGCTTTCTTT.

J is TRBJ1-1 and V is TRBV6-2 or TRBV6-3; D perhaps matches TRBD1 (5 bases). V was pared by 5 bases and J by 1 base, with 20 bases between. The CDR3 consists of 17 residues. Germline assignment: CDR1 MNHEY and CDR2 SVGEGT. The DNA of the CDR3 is TGTGCCAGCAGTGGGCTTGGAGGGGCCAACCCGAACACTGAAGCTTTCTTT. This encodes CASSGLGGANPNTEAFF.

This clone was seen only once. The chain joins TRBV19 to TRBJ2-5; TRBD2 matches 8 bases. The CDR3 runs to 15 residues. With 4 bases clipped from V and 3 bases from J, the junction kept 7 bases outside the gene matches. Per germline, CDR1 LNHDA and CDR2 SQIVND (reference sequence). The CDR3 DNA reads TGTGCCAGTAGTACTGGACTAGCCCCCAAAGAGACCCAGTACTTC. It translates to CASSTGLAPKETQYF.

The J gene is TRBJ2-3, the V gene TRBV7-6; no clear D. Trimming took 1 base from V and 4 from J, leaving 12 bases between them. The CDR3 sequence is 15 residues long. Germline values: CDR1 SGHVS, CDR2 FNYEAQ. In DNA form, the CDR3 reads TGTGCCAGCAGCTTAGGCCTTAGTGTATCAGATACGCAGTATTTT. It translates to CASSLGLSVSDTQYF.

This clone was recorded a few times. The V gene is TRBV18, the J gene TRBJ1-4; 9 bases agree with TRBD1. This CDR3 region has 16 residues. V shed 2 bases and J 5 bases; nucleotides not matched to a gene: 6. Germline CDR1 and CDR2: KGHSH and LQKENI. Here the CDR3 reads CASSPMGTGMNEKLFF. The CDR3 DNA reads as TGTGCCAGCTCACCAATGGGGACAGGGATGAATGAAAAACTGTTTTTT.

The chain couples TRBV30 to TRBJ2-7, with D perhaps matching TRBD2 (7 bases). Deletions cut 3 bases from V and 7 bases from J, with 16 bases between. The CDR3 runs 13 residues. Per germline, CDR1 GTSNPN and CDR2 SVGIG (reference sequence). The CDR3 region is CAWSPRGAGEQYF. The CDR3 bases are TGTGCCTGGAGCCCTCGGGGGGCAGGAGAGCAGTACTTC.

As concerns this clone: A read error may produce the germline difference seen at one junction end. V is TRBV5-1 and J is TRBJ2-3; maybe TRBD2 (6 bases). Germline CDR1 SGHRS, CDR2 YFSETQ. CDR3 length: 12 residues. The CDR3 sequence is CASSLDLGGPSF. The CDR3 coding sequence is TGCGCCAGCAGCTTGGATCTAGGAGGGCCTTCGTTT.

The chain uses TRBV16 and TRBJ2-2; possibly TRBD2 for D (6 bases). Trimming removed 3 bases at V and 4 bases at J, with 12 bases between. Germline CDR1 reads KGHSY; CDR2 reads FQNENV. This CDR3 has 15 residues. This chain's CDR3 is CASSHTSSVTGELFF. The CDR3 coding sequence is TGTGCCAGCAGCCATACTAGCTCTGTCACCGGGGAGCTGTTTTTT. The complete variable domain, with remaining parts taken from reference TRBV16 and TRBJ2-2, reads GEEVAQTPKHLVRGEGQKAKLYCAPIKGHSYVFWYQQVLKNEFKFLISFQNENVFDETGMPKERFSAKCLPNSPCSLEIQATKLEDSAVYFCASSHTSSVTGELFFGEGSRLTVL.

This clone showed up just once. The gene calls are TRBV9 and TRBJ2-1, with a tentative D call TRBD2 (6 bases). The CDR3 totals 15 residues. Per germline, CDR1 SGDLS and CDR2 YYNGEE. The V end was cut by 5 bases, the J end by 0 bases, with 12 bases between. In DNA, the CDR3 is TGTGCCAGCAGTCGACGGGAGATCTCCTACAATGAGCAGTTCTTC. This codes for CASSRREISYNEQFF.

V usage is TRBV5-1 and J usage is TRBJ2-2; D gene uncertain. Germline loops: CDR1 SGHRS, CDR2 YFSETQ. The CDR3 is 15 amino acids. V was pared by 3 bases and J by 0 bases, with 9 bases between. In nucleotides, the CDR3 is TGCGCCAGCAGCTCCTACTACGCGAACACCGGGGAGCTGTTTTTT. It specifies CASSSYYANTGELFF.

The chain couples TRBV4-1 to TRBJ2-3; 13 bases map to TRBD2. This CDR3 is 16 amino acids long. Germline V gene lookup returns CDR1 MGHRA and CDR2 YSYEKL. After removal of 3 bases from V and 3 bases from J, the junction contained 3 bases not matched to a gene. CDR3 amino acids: CASSQGTSGATDTQYF. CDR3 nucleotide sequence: TGCGCCAGCAGCCAGGGGACTAGCGGGGCTACAGATACGCAGTATTTT.

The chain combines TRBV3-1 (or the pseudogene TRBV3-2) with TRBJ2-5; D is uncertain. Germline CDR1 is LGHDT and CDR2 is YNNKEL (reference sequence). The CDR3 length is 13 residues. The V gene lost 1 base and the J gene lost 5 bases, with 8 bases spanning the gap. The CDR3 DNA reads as TGTGCCAGCAGCCAAGGGCCCAGGGAGACCCAGTACTTC. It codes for CASSQGPRETQYF.

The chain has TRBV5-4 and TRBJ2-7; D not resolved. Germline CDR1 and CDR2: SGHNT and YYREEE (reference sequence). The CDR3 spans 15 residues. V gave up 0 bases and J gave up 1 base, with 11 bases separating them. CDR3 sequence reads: CASSLGGSASYEQYF. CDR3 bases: TGTGCCAGCAGCTTGGGAGGTTCAGCGTCCTACGAGCAGTACTTC.

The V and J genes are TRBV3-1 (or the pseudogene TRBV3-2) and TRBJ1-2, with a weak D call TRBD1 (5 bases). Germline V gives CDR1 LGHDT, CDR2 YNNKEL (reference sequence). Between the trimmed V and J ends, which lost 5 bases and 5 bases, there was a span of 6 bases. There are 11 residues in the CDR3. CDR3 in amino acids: CASSRGYGYTF. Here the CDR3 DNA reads TGTGCCAGCAGCAGGGGTTATGGCTACACCTTC.

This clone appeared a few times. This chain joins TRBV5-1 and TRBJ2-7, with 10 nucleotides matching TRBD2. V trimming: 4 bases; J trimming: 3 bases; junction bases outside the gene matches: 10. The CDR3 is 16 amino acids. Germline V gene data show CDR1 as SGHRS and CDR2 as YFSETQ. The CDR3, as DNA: TGCGCCAGCAGCCCCTGGGTTTGGACTAGCGGCTACGAGCAGTACTTC. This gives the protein CASSPWVWTSGYEQYF.

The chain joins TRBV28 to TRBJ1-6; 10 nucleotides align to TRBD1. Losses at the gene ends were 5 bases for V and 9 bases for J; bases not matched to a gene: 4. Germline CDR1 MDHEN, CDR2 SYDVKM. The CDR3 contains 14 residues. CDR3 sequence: CASSPGQGVSPLHF. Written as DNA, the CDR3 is TGTGCCAGCAGTCCAGGACAGGGGGTTTCACCCCTCCACTTT.

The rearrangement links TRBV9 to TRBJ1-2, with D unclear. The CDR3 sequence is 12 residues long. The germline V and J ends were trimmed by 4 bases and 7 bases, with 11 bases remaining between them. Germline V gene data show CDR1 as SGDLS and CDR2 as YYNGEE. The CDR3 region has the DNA TGTGCCAGCAGCTCAACCCGGTCTGGCTACACCTTC. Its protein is CASSSTRSGYTF.

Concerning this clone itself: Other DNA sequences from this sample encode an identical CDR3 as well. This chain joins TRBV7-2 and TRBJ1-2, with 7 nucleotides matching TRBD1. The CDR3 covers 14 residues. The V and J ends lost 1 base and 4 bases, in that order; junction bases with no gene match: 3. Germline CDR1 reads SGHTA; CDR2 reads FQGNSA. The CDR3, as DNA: TGTGCCAGCAGCTTAGGACAGGGAGGCTATGGCTACACCTTC. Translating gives CASSLGQGGYGYTF.

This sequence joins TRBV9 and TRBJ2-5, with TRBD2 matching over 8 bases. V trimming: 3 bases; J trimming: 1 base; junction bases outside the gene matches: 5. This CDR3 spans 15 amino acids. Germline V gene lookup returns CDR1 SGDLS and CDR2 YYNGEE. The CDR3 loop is CASSAGSGAQETQYF. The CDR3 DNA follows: TGTGCCAGCAGCGCCGGTAGCGGGGCCCAAGAGACCCAGTACTTC. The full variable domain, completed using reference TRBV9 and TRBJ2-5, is DSGVTQTPKHLITATGQRVTLRCSPRSGDLSVYWYQQSLDQGLQFLIQYYNGEERAKGNILERFSAQQFPDLHSELNLSSLELGDSALYFCASSAGSGAQETQYFGPGTRLLVL.

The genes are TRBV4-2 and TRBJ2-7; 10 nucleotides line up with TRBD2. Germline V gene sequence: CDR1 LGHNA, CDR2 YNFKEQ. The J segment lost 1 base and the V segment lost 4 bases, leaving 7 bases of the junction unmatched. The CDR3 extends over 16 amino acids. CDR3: CASSRELAGDSYEQYF. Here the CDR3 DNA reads TGTGCCAGCAGCCGGGAGCTAGCGGGAGATTCCTACGAGCAGTACTTC.

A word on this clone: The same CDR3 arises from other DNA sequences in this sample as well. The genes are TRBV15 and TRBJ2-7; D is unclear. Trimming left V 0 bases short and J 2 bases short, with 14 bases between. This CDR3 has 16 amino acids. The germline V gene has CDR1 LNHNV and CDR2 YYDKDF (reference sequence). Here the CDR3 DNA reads TGTGCCACCAGCAGAGATTATCAGGCCCTTACCTACGAGCAGTACTTC. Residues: CATSRDYQALTYEQYF.

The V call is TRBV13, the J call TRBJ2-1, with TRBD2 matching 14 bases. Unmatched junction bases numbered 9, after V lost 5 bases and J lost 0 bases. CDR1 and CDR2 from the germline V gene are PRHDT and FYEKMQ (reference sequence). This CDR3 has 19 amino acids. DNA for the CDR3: TGTGCCAGCAGCCCCGGACTAGCGGGAGGTCGGAGCTCCTACAATGAGCAGTTCTTC. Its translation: CASSPGLAGGRSSYNEQFF.